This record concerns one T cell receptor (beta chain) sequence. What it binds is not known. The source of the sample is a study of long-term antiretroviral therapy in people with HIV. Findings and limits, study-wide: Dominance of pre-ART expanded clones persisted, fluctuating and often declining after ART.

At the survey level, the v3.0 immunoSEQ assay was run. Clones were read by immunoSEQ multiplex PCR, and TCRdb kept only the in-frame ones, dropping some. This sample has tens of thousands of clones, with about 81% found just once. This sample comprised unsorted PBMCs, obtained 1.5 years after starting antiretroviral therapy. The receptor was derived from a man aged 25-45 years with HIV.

This CDR3 is CASSPGYSYEQYF. As DNA, the CDR3 is TGCGCCAGCAGCCCGGGCTATTCCTACGAGCAGTACTTC. The chain recombines TRBV4-1 with TRBJ2-5; no definite D call. The J call is doubtful: the DNA matches TRBJ2-7 better. In germline, CDR1 is MGHRA, CDR2 YSYEKL. This CDR3 has 13 residues.